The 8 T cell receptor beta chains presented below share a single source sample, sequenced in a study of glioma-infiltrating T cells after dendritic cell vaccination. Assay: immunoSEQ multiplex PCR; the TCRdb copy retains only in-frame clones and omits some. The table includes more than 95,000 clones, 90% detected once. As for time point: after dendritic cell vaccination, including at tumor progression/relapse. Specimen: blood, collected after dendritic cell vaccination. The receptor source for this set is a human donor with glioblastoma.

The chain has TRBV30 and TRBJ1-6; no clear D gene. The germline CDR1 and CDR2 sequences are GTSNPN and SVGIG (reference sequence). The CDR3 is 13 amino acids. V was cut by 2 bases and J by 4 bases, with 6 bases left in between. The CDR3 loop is CAWSNSYNSPLHF. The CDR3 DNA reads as TGTGCCTGGAGTAACAGTTATAATTCACCCCTCCACTTT.

CDR3 nucleotides: TGCGCCAGCAGCTCCGGACTAGCGGGAGGTGAGACCCAGTACTTC. As protein: CASSSGLAGGETQYF. This sequence joins TRBV5-1 and TRBJ2-5, with 14 bases matching TRBD2. CDR1 and CDR2 (germline): SGHRS, YFSETQ. The CDR3 sequence is 15 residues long. V lost 3 bases and J lost 5; bases outside the gene matches: 3.

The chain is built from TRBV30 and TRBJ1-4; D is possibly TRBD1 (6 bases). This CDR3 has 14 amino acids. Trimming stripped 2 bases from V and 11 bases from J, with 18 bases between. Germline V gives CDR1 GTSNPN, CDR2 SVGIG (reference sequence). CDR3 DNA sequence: TGTGCCTGGAGTCCGGTCAGGGGTGCCTTGAAACTGTTTTTT. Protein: CAWSPVRGALKLFF.

The CDR3 region is CASSEVGVEKLFF. CDR3 bases: TGTGCCAGCAGTGAGGTCGGTGTAGAAAAACTGTTTTTT. The J gene is TRBJ1-4, the V gene TRBV6-5; D gene uncertain. V was trimmed by 5 bases and J by 8 bases, leaving 12 bases between them. CDR1 and CDR2 from the germline V gene are MNHEY and SVGAGI. The CDR3 has 13 amino acids.

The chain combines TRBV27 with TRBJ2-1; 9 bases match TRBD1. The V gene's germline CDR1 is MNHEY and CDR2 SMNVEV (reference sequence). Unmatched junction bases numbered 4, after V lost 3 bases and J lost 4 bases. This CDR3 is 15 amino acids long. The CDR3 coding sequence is TGTGCCAGCAGTTTCGGACAGGGGAGGTACAATGAGCAGTTCTTC. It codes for CASSFGQGRYNEQFF.

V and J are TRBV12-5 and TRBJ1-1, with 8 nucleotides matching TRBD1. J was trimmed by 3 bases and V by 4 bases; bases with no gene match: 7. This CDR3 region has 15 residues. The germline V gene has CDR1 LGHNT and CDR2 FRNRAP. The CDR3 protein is CASGSPGGRDTEAFF. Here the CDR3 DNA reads TGTGCTAGTGGTTCCCCAGGGGGCAGGGACACTGAAGCTTTCTTT.

The CDR3 reads CASSNRLEEQYF. The CDR3 nucleotides read TGCGCCAGCAGCAATCGACTTGAGGAGCAGTACTTC. This chain links TRBV5-1 with TRBJ2-7; no firm D call. CDR3 size: 12 residues. The V gene lost 4 bases and the J gene lost 7 bases, with 12 bases spanning the gap. Germline V gene sequence: CDR1 SGHRS, CDR2 YFSETQ.

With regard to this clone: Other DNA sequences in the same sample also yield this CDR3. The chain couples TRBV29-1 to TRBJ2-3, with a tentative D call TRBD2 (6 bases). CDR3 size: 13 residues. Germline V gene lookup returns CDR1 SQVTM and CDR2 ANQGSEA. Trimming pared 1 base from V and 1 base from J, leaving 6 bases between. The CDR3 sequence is CSVEGGGTDTQYF. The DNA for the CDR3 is TGCAGCGTTGAAGGCGGGGGCACAGATACGCAGTATTTT.